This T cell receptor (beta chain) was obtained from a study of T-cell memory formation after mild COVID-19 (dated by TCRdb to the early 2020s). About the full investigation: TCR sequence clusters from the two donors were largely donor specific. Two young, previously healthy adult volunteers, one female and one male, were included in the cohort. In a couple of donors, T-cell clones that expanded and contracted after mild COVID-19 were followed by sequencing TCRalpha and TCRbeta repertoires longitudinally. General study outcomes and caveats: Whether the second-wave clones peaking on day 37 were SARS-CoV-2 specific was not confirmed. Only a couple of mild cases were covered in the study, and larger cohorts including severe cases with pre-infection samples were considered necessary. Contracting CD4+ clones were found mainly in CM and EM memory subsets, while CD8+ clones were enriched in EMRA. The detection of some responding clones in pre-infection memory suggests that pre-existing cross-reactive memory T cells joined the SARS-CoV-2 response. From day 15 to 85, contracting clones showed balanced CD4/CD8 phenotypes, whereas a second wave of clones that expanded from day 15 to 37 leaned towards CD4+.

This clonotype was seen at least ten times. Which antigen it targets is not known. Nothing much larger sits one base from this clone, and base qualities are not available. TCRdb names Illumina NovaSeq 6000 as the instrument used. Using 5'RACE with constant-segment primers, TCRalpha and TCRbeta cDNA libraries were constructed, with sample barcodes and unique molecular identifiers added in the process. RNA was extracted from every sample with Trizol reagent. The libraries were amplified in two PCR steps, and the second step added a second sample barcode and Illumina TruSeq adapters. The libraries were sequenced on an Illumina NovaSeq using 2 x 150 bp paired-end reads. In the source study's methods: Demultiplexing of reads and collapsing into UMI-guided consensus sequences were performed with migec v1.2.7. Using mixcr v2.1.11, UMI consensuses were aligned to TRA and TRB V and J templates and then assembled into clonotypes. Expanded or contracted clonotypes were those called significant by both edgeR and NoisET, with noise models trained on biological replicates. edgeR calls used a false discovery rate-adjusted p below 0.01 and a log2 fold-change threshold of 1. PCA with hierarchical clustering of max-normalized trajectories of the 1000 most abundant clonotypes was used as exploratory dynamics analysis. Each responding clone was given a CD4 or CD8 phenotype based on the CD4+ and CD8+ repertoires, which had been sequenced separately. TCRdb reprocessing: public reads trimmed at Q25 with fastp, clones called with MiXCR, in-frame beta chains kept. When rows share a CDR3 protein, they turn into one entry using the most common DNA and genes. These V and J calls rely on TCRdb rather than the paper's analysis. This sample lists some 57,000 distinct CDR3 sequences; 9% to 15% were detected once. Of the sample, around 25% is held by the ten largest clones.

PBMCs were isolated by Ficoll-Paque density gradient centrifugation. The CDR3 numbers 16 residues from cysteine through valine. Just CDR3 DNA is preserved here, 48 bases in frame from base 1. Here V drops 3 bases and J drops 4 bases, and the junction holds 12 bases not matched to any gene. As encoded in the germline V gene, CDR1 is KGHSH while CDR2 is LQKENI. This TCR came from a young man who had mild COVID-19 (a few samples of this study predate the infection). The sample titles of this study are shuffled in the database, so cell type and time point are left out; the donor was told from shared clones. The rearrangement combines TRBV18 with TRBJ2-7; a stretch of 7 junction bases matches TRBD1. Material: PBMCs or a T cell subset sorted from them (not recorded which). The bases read TGTGCCAGCTCACCCGCCGGAACAGGGGCCTTGTACGAGCAGTACGTC. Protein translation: CASSPAGTGALYEQYV.